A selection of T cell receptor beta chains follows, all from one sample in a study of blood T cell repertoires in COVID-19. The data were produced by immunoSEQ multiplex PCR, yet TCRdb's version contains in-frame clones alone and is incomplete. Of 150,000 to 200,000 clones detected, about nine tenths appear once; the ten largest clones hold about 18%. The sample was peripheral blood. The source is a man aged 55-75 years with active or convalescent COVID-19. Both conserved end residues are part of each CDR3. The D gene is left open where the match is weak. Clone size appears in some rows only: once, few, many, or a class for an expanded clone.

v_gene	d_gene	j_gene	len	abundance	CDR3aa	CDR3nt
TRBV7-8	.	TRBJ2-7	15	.	CASSLATGSSYEQYF	TGTGCCAGCAGCTTAGCCACAGGGAGTTCCTACGAGCAGTACTTC
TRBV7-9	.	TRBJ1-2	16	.	CASSLVGPTGSYGYTF	TGTGCCAGCAGCTTAGTAGGACCGACGGGGTCCTATGGCTACACCTTC
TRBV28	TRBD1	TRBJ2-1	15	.	CASSFAGQVYNEQFF	TGTGCCAGCAGTTTCGCGGGACAGGTCTACAATGAGCAGTTCTTC
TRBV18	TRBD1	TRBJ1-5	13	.	CASSDREAQPQHF	TGTGCCAGCTCGGACAGGGAAGCGCAGCCCCAGCATTTT
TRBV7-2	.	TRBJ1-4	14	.	CASSPGAFREKLFF	TGTGCCAGCAGCCCAGGGGCTTTCCGCGAAAAACTGTTTTTT
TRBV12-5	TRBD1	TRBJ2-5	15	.	CASGYLRGLGETQYF	TGTGCTAGTGGCTATCTCAGGGGGCTTGGGGAGACCCAGTACTTC
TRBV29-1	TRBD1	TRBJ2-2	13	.	CSEGQENTGELFF	TGCAGCGAAGGACAGGAGAACACCGGGGAGCTGTTTTTT
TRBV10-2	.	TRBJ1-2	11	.	CATSRDYGYTF	TGCGCCACCTCCCGCGACTATGGCTACACCTTC
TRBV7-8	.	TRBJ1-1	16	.	CASSLEARRPNTEAFF	TGTGCCAGCAGCTTAGAGGCCCGGCGGCCGAACACTGAAGCTTTCTTT
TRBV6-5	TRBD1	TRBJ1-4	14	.	CASSFGQGVEKLFF	TGTGCCAGCAGTTTCGGACAGGGGGTGGAAAAACTGTTTTTT
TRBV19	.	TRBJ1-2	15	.	CASSFGGESNYGYTF	TGTGCCAGTAGCTTCGGTGGGGAGTCTAACTATGGCTACACCTTC
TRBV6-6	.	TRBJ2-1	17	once	CASSLRISGGVDNEQFF	TGTGCCAGCAGTCTAAGAATCTCCGGAGGCGTCGACAATGAGCAGTTCTTC
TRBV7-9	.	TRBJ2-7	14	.	CASSPGQLFYEQYF	TGTGCCAGCAGCCCCGGACAGCTTTTCTACGAGCAGTACTTC
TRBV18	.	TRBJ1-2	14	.	CASSPGQAVVGYTF	TGTGCCAGCTCACCAGGGCAGGCCGTGGTTGGCTACACCTTC
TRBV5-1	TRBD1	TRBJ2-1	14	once	CASSSDRGNNEQFF	TGCGCCAGCAGCTCCGACAGGGGAAACAATGAGCAGTTCTTC
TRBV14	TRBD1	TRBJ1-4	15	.	CASSPRDRVQEKLFF	TGTGCCAGCAGCCCCCGGGACAGGGTACAGGAAAAACTGTTTTTT
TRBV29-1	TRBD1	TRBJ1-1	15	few	CSVRTGGRRQSEAFF	TGCAGCGTTAGGACAGGGGGCAGGCGGCAGTCTGAAGCTTTCTTT
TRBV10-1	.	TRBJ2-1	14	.	CASSDWGAYNEQFF	TGCGCCAGCAGTGACTGGGGAGCCTACAATGAGCAGTTCTTC
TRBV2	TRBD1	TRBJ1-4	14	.	CASSNGTGRPKLFF	TGTGCCAGCAGTAACGGGACAGGTCGGCCAAAACTGTTTTTT
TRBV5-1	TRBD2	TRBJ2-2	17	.	CASSLTSGGPGAGELFF	TGCGCCAGCAGCTTGACTAGCGGGGGCCCCGGGGCCGGGGAGCTGTTTTTT
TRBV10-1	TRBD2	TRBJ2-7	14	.	CASSRSGRGYEQYF	TGCGCCAGCAGTCGAAGCGGGAGAGGGTACGAGCAGTACTTC
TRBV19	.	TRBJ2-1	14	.	CASSSGAARGEQFF	TGTGCCAGTAGTAGCGGGGCCGCCCGTGGTGAGCAGTTCTTC
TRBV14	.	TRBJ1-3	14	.	CASSQWTEGNTIYF	TGTGCCAGCAGCCAATGGACAGAAGGAAACACCATATATTTT
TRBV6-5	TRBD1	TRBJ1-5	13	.	CASRTGAEGPQHF	TGTGCCAGCAGAACAGGGGCGGAGGGGCCCCAGCATTTT
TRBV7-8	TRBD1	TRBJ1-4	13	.	CASSRIQGEKLFF	TGTGCCAGCAGCCGAATACAGGGGGAAAAACTGTTTTTT
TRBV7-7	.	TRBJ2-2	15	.	CASSLTDSNTGELFF	TGTGCCAGCAGCTTAACGGACAGCAACACCGGGGAGCTGTTTTTT
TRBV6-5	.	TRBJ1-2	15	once	CASSYSILGARGYTF	TGTGCCAGCAGTTACTCGATATTGGGGGCGCGAGGCTACACCTTC
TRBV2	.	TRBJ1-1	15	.	CASSESPGPNTEAFF	TGTGCCAGCAGTGAATCCCCAGGGCCGAACACTGAAGCTTTCTTT
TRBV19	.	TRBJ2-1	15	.	CASSIRGGNYNEQFF	TGTGCCAGTAGTATAAGGGGTGGGAACTACAATGAGCAGTTCTTC
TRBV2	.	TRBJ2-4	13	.	CASSGQTENIQYF	TGTGCCAGCAGTGGACAGACTGAAAACATTCAGTACTTC
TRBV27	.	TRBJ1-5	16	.	CASSPIQGLGNQPQHF	TGTGCCAGCAGCCCCATACAGGGATTAGGCAATCAGCCCCAGCATTTT
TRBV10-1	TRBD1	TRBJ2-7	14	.	CASSLDRDSYEQYF	TGCGCCAGCAGTCTTGACAGGGACTCCTACGAGCAGTACTTC
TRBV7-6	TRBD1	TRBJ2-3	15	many	CASSWGQGEEDTQYF	TGTGCCAGCAGCTGGGGACAGGGGGAGGAAGATACGCAGTATTTT
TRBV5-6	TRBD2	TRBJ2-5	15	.	CASTRLAGDRETQYF	TGTGCCAGCACCAGACTAGCGGGCGACAGGGAGACCCAGTACTTC
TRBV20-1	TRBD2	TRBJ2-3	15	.	CSASVLAGVTDTQYF	TGCAGTGCTAGTGTACTAGCGGGAGTCACAGATACGCAGTATTTT
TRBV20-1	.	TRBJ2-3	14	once	CSASRSGSTDTQYF	TGCAGTGCTAGTCGGTCGGGAAGCACAGATACGCAGTATTTT
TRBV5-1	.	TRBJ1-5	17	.	CASSLFGGNIEGQPQHF	TGCGCCAGCAGCTTGTTTGGTGGGAACATTGAGGGTCAGCCCCAGCATTTT
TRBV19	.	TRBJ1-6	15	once	CASSPQGVPNSPLHF	TGTGCCAGTAGTCCCCAAGGGGTTCCTAATTCACCCCTCCACTTT
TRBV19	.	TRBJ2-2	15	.	CASSPGLVNTGELFF	TGTGCCAGTAGCCCAGGGCTAGTGAACACCGGGGAGCTGTTTTTT
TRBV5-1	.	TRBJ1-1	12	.	CASSLRDREAFF	TGCGCCAGCAGCTTGCGGGATAGAGAAGCTTTCTTT
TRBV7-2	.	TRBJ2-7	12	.	CASSLVRYEQYF	TGTGCCAGCAGCTTAGTACGGTACGAGCAGTACTTC
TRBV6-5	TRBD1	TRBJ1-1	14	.	CASSKQGMNTEAFF	TGTGCCAGCAGTAAACAGGGGATGAACACTGAAGCTTTCTTT
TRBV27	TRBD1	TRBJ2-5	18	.	CASSLNSLGTGGRETQYF	TGTGCCAGCAGTTTAAATAGTCTGGGGACAGGGGGCCGGGAGACCCAGTACTTC